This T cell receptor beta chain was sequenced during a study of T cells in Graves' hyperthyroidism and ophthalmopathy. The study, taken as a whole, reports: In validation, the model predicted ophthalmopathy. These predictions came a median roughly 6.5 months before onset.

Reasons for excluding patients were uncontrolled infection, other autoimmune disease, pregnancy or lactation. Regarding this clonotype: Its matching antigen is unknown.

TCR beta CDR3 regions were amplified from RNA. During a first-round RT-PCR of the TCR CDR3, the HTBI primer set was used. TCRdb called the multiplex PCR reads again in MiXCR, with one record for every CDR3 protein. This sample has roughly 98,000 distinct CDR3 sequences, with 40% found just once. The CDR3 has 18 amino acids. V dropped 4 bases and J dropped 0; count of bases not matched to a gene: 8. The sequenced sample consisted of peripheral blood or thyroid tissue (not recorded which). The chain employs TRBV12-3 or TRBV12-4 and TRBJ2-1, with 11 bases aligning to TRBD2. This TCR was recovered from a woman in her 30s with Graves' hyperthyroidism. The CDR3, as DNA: TGTGCCAGCAGTTCGGCGGACCTAGCGGGGGGCTCCTACAATGAGCAGTTCTTC. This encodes CASSSADLAGGSYNEQFF.